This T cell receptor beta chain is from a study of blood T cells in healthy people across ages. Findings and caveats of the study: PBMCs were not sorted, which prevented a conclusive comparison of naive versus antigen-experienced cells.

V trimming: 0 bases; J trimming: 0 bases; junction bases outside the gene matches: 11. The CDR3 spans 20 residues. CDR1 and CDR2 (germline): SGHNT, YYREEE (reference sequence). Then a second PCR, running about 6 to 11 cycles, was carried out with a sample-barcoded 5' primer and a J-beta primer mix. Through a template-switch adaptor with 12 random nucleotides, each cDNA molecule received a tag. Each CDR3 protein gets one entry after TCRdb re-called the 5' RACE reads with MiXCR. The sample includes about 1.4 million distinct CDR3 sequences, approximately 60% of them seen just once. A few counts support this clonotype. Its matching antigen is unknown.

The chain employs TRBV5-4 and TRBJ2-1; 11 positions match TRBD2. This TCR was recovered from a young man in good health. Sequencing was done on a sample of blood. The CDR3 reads CASSLDPGLAGGPSYNEQFF. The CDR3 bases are TGTGCCAGCAGCTTGGATCCGGGGCTAGCGGGAGGTCCCTCCTACAATGAGCAGTTCTTC. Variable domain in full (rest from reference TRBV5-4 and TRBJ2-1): ETGVTQSPTHLIKTRGQQVTLRCSSQSGHNTVSWYQQALGQGPQFIFQYYREEENGRGNFPPRFSGLQFPNYSSELNVNALELDDSALYLCASSLDPGLAGGPSYNEQFFGPGTRLTVL.